This TCR beta chain was recovered during a study of siplizumab effects on memory and regulatory T cells. Background on the study: At roughly 1 ug/mL of siplizumab or without drug, mixed lymphocyte reactions were set up in pairs.

Per individual sample, 95,000 to 100,000 TCR templates were assayed. Using immunoSEQ multiplex PCR, the repertoire was profiled, and TCRdb retains in-frame clones only, with some absent. The table records 15,000 or so clones, around 41% of them present only once. The CDR3 consists of 14 residues. V lost 7 bases and J lost 2; bases outside the gene matches: 7. Per germline, CDR1 SGHAT and CDR2 FQNNGV. Study results and caveats: Alloreactive sequences whose origin lay in unstimulated CD4+ memory cells were significantly reduced by siplizumab.

This clone came up a few times. The antigen is undetermined. The mixed lymphocyte reaction cells were cocultured at 37°C for approximately 6 days. The source is a human donor in good health; the cells came from an allogeneic mixed lymphocyte reaction. Some clones in this sample may be carry-over from other donors' samples. Sequenced input: CFSE-low (dividing) CD4+ T cells sorted from an allogeneic mixed lymphocyte reaction. This chain uses TRBV11-2 with TRBJ2-7, with TRBD2 matching over 8 bases. The CDR3 DNA is TGTGCCAGCACCTGGGGCGGGGGGACCTACGAGCAGTACTTC. Its translation: CASTWGGGTYEQYF.